This T cell receptor beta chain came from a study of blood T cell repertoires in COVID-19. Overall study: Sample material is recorded as cDNA or gDNA derived from T cells, B-cell-depleted T cells, or PBMCs.

Germline CDR1 and CDR2: GTSNPN and SVGIG (reference sequence). The CDR3 runs 16 residues. Germline trimming cut 3 bases from V and 4 bases from J; bases unmatched to any gene: 9. Produced via immunoSEQ multiplex PCR; TCRdb's table is partial and in-frame only. Among approximately 46,000 clones listed, roughly 79% were seen once. Patients at the Seattle site were enrolled during active infection and followed longitudinally. Sequencing was carried out using peripheral blood. The chain joins TRBV30 to TRBJ2-2, with 9 bases aligning to TRBD1. This TCR was sampled from a woman older than 75 with COVID-19, enrolled during active disease. This chain's CDR3 is CAWRNRGRGGTGELFF. The CDR3 DNA is TGTGCCTGGAGAAACAGGGGGCGCGGAGGCACCGGGGAGCTGTTTTTT.